This TCR beta chain was retrieved from a study of identical twins' blood T cells. Background on the study: Roughly six alpha and about 6 beta libraries together yielded some 50 million reads.

Study-wide results and caveats: Twins shared more top CDR3 clonotypes than unrelated donors did. Shared CDR3 clonotype counts between two donors mainly tracked the product of their cloneset sizes, twins included. Environmental influences on twin similarity could not be excluded.

This clonotype was seen a few times. What it binds is not known. Germline values: CDR1 SGHRS, CDR2 YFSETQ. The CDR3 consists of 15 residues. Trimming removed 4 bases at V and 6 bases at J, with 19 bases between. TCRdb re-called the 5' RACE reads through MiXCR, storing one row per CDR3 protein. The repertoire holds around 380,000 distinct CDR3 sequences, over 25% seen once, with 5.5% to 7% in the top ten. Sequencing was done on a sample of PBMCs. The TCR sequence derives from a woman aged 18-49 years in good health. This rearrangement joins TRBV5-1 to TRBJ1-1; D may be TRBD1 (6 bases). In DNA form, the CDR3 reads TGCGCCAGCAGCGAGACAGGAGAGCGGGGGGCTGAAGCTTTCTTT. Encoded protein: CASSETGERGAEAFF.